This entry lists 22 T cell receptor beta chains sequenced from one sample in a study of CD8+ T cells in alopecia areata. cDNA serving as the sequencing template came from extracted, reverse transcribed RNA. Clones were sequenced by immunoSEQ multiplex PCR, and TCRdb holds only the in-frame ones, with some missing. Here the sample spans about 150,000 clones, less than 65% being singletons. The source material was CD8+ T cells sorted from blood. Every receptor here comes from a human donor in good health.

The chain links TRBV27 to TRBJ2-7; tentatively, D is TRBD2 (7 bases). This CDR3 is built from 14 residues. The germline V gene encodes CDR1 MNHEY and CDR2 SMNVEV (reference sequence). Deletions cut 6 bases from V and 2 bases from J, with 14 bases between. The DNA of the CDR3 is TGTGCCAGCAGCCCCCCCGGGGGGCCCTACGAGCAGTACTTC. It yields the protein CASSPPGGPYEQYF.

CDR3 sequence (DNA): TGTGCCAGCAGCGGGAACGGGAGGGCCAACGAGCAGTACTTC. This translates into CASSGNGRANEQYF. The chain recombines TRBV9 with TRBJ2-7; the match to TRBD2 covers 8 bases. CDR3 size: 14 residues. V lost 3 bases and J lost 5; bases outside the gene matches: 7. The germline gives CDR1 SGDLS, CDR2 YYNGEE. The variable domain in full, with the rest retrieved from reference TRBV9 and TRBJ2-7, is DSGVTQTPKHLITATGQRVTLRCSPRSGDLSVYWYQQSLDQGLQFLIQYYNGEERAKGNILERFSAQQFPDLHSELNLSSLELGDSALYFCASSGNGRANEQYFGPGTRLTVT.

The chain has TRBV23-1 and TRBJ2-3, with 12 bases that match TRBD2. TRBV23-1 is known as an ORF, though its function is uncertain. Losses at the gene ends were 8 bases for V and 4 bases for J; bases not matched to a gene: 25. The length of the CDR3 is 21 residues. CDR3 nucleotide sequence: TGCGCCAGCCTCTGGACCAGCCGGGCCTTGGGGCTAGCGGGAGGGGCAGATACGCAGTATTTT. Residues: CASLWTSRALGLAGGADTQYF.

The CDR3 sequence is CAWISDYNEQFF. As DNA, the CDR3 is TGTGCCTGGATCTCGGACTACAATGAGCAGTTCTTC. The rearrangement links TRBV30 to TRBJ2-1; no definite D call. Germline assignment: CDR1 GTSNPN and CDR2 SVGIG (reference sequence). Between the trimmed V and J ends, which lost 4 bases and 3 bases, there was a span of 7 bases. This CDR3 contains 12 residues.

This chain joins TRBV6-5 and TRBJ2-5, with D perhaps being TRBD1 or TRBD2 (5 bases each). CDR1 and CDR2 (germline): MNHEY, SVGAGI. CDR3 length equals 11 residues. V was shortened by 4 bases and J by 7 bases, with 7 bases between the two germline ends. The CDR3 spells CASSFGGTQYF. The CDR3 region has the DNA TGTGCCAGCAGTTTTGGGGGGACCCAGTACTTC.

The V gene is TRBV13, the J gene TRBJ2-5; D possibly corresponds to TRBD1 (5 bases). Per the germline V gene, CDR1 is PRHDT and CDR2 is FYEKMQ (reference sequence). V lost 5 bases and J lost 5, with 12 bases in between. CDR3 length: 13 residues. CDR3 in amino acids: CASSPSGAETQYF. The DNA for the CDR3 is TGTGCCAGCAGCCCTTCTGGGGCGGAGACCCAGTACTTC.

This chain connects TRBV27 to TRBJ2-7; D is perhaps TRBD2 (6 bases). Trimming left V 6 bases short and J 7 bases short, with 22 bases between. Germline V gene sequence: CDR1 MNHEY, CDR2 SMNVEV (reference sequence). The CDR3 is 15 amino acids. Written as DNA, the CDR3 is TGTGCCAGCAGGCTCGAACCGGGGCTTGGGGGGGAGCAGTACTTC. This encodes CASRLEPGLGGEQYF.

The genes are TRBV19 and TRBJ1-5; D is unclear. The CDR3 has 13 residues. Germline values: CDR1 LNHDA, CDR2 SQIVND (reference sequence). The V and J ends lost 8 bases and 4 bases respectively, with 12 bases between them. The CDR3 DNA is TGTGCCAGTTGCGGGCAGAAAAATCAGCCCCAGCATTTT. Translated, it gives CASCGQKNQPQHF.

In this sample, this clone turned up a few times. The genes are TRBV5-4 and TRBJ2-3, with TRBD2 matching 16 bases. CDR1 is SGHNT and CDR2 is YYREEE in the germline V gene (reference sequence). The CDR3 runs 14 residues. V shed 4 bases, J shed 10 bases, and the junction held 3 bases outside the gene matches. The CDR3 DNA sequence: TGTGCCAGCAGCCCGGGACTAGCGGGAGGGGCGCAGTATTTT. Protein: CASSPGLAGGAQYF.

The CDR3 coding sequence is TGCGCCAGCAGCCAAAATTTGATTCCTGGGGACAATGAGCAGTTCTTC. Amino acid sequence: CASSQNLIPGDNEQFF. This chain joins TRBV4-1 and TRBJ2-1; D is unclear. The germline V gene has CDR1 MGHRA and CDR2 YSYEKL. V was cut by 2 bases and J by 5 bases, with 16 bases left in between. This CDR3 is built from 16 residues.

V usage is TRBV28 and J usage is TRBJ2-1; D call uncertain. The germline V gene encodes CDR1 MDHEN and CDR2 SYDVKM. The CDR3 extends over 16 amino acids. V was clipped by 6 bases and J by 0 bases, with 15 bases between them. CDR3 coding DNA: TGTGCCAGCAGATCTCCAGAAGGACCCTCCTACAATGAGCAGTTCTTC. This codes for CASRSPEGPSYNEQFF.

CDR3 nucleotides: TGTGCCAGCAGCCAGACAGGGATTGAGCAGTTCTTC. This sequence encodes CASSQTGIEQFF. This chain joins TRBV7-2 and TRBJ2-1; TRBD1 matches at 7 bases. This CDR3 is 12 amino acids long. Trimming at V came to 5 bases and at J to 9 bases, leaving 4 bases not matched to a gene. CDR1 SGHTA and CDR2 FQGNSA come from the germline V gene.

A single count supports this clone. The chain joins TRBV10-3 to TRBJ2-7, with D possibly matching TRBD1 (5 bases). The CDR3 runs 14 residues. V gave up 1 base and J gave up 3 bases, with 10 bases separating them. Looked up from germline, CDR1 is ENHRY and CDR2 is SYGVKD. CDR3 protein: CAISEFRAHYEQYF. As DNA, the CDR3 is TGTGCCATCAGTGAGTTCAGGGCCCACTACGAGCAGTACTTC.

CDR3 in DNA: TGTGCCAGCAGTGTTCATGGGGGGACTGAAGCTTTCTTT. Amino acid sequence: CASSVHGGTEAFF. The chain combines TRBV25-1 with TRBJ1-1; a weak D match, TRBD1 (5 bases). This CDR3 contains 13 residues. The V end was cut by 4 bases, the J end by 5 bases, with 11 bases between. CDR1 MGHDK and CDR2 SYGVNS come from the germline V gene.

V usage is TRBV7-2 and J usage is TRBJ2-7; the match to TRBD1 covers 8 bases. With 3 bases clipped from V and 3 bases from J, the junction kept 7 bases outside the gene matches. The V gene's germline CDR1 is SGHTA and CDR2 FQGNSA. The CDR3 contains 15 residues. Here the CDR3 DNA reads TGTGCCAGCAGCTTCGGACAGGGCTTCCTCTACGAGCAGTACTTC. This gives the protein CASSFGQGFLYEQYF.

The gene calls are TRBV7-4 and TRBJ2-2, with D possibly TRBD2 on 5 matching bases. This CDR3 has 17 residues. Germline V gene sequence: CDR1 SGHVT, CDR2 SQSDAQ. V lost 2 bases and J 1 base, leaving 14 bases between the germline ends. The CDR3 nucleotides are TGTGCCAGCAGCTTAAAAAGAGGAGCGGAGAACACCGGGGAGCTGTTTTTT. This codes for CASSLKRGAENTGELFF.

The V call is TRBV5-1, the J call TRBJ2-7; D is possibly TRBD2 (5 bases). V gave up 0 bases and J gave up 5 bases, with 12 bases separating them. This CDR3 is 14 amino acids long. Germline CDR1 and CDR2: SGHRS and YFSETQ. The DNA for the CDR3 is TGCGCCAGCAGCTTGGTAGGGTTCGGGGACGAGCAGTACTTC. Encoded protein: CASSLVGFGDEQYF.

This clone was observed a handful of times. The V call is TRBV13, the J call TRBJ2-7; 7 bases match TRBD1. Germline assignment: CDR1 PRHDT and CDR2 FYEKMQ (reference sequence). This CDR3 is 13 amino acids long. The trim removed 6 bases at V and 1 base at J, leaving 3 bases unmatched. The CDR3 DNA reads as TGTGCCAGCAGAGGGGACAGATCCTACGAGCAGTACTTC. Protein: CASRGDRSYEQYF. Full variable domain (rest looked up from reference TRBV13 and TRBJ2-7): AAGVIQSPRHLIKEKRETATLKCYPIPRHDTVYWYQQGPGQDPQFLISFYEKMQSDKGSIPDRFSAQQFSDYHSELNMSSLELGDSALYFCASRGDRSYEQYFGPGTRLTVT.

This clone was seen a few times. The genes are TRBV5-6 and TRBJ2-7; D unclear. V shed 1 base and J shed 0 bases, with 8 bases lying between them. CDR3 length equals 14 residues. The V gene's germline CDR1 is SGHDT and CDR2 YYEEEE. The CDR3 sequence: CASSLLESSYEQYF. The CDR3 coding sequence is TGTGCCAGCAGCTTGCTTGAGAGCTCCTACGAGCAGTACTTC.

This clone was found a few times. V usage is TRBV7-9 and J usage is TRBJ2-2; D is uncertain. Trimming stripped 5 bases from V and 1 base from J, with 5 bases between. The CDR3 spans 13 residues. Germline loops: CDR1 SEHNR, CDR2 FQNEAQ (reference sequence). CDR3 protein: CASSHLNTGELFF. The CDR3, as DNA: TGTGCCAGCAGCCACCTGAACACCGGGGAGCTGTTTTTT.

The chain joins TRBV6-5 to TRBJ1-2; 9 bases fit TRBD1. V dropped 5 bases and J dropped 5; count of bases not matched to a gene: 6. Germline-derived CDR1 and CDR2 are MNHEY and SVGAGI. The CDR3 is 14 residues long. The CDR3 coding sequence is TGTGCCAGCAGTCGGACAGGGGCCCCGTATGGCTACACCTTC. This codes for CASSRTGAPYGYTF.

The V call is TRBV28, the J call TRBJ2-3; D not certain. Germline assignment: CDR1 MDHEN and CDR2 SYDVKM. V was shortened by 2 bases and J by 3 bases, with 6 bases between the two germline ends. The length of the CDR3 is 13 residues. The CDR3 spells CASSLQATDTQYF. CDR3 coding DNA: TGTGCCAGCAGTTTACAGGCTACAGATACGCAGTATTTT.